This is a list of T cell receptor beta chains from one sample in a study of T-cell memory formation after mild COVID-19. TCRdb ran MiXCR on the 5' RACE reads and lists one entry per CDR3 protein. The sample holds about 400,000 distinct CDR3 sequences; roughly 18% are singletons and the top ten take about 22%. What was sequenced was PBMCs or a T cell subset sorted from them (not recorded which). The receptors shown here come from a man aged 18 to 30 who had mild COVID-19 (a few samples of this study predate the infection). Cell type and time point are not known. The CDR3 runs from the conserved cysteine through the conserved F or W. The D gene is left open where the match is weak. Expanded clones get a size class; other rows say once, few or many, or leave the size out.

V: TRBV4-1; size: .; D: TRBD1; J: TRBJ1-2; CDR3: CASSQTSGTGTYGYTF; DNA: TGCGCCAGCAGCCAAACCTCCGGGACAGGGACCTATGGCTACACCTTC
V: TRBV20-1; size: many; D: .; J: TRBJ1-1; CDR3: CSARLPLTDLNTEAFF; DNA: TGCAGTGCTAGACTCCCCTTGACAGATCTCAACACTGAAGCTTTCTTT
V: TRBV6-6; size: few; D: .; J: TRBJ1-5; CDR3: CASSYVGQPQHF; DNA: TGTGCCAGCAGTTACGTCGGACAGCCCCAGCATTTT
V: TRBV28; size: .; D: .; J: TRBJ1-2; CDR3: CASSRPGSGYTF; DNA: TGTGCCAGCAGTCGACCAGGGTCGGGCTACACCTTC
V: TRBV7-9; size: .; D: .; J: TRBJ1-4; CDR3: CASSLVQNEKLFF; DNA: TGTGCCAGCAGCTTAGTTCAGAATGAAAAACTGTTTTTT
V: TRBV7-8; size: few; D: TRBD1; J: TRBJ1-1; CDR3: CASSSPGQGISAFF; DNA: TGTGCCAGCAGCTCACCGGGACAGGGAATATCAGCTTTCTTT
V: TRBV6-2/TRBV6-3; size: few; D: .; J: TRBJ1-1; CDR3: CASSYMGLSPDTEAFF; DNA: TGTGCCAGCAGTTACATGGGACTCTCTCCGGACACTGAAGCTTTCTTT
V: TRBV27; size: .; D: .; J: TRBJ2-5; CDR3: CASSSAGTWGTQYF; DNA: TGTGCCAGCAGTTCCGCCGGGACCTGGGGGACCCAGTACTTC
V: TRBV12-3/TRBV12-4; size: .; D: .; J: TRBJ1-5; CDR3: CASSRGGGRPQHF; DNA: TGTGCCAGCAGCCGGGGGGGTGGTAGGCCCCAGCATTTT
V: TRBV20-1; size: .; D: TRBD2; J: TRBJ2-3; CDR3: CSASPSGGATDTQYF; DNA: TGCAGTGCTAGTCCTAGCGGGGGGGCAACAGATACGCAGTATTTT
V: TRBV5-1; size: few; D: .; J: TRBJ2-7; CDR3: CASSLYGTDPTGQYF; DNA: TGCGCCAGCAGCCTTTACGGGACGGACCCTACCGGGCAGTACTTC
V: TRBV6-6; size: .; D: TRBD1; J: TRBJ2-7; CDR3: CASSLGGARNYEQYF; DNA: TGTGCCAGCAGTCTAGGGGGCGCGCGTAACTACGAGCAGTACTTC
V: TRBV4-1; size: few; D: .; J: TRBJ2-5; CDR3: CASSQGDSRETQYF; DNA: TGCGCCAGCAGCCAAGGCGACAGTAGAGAGACCCAGTACTTC
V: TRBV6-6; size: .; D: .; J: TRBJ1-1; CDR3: CASSYDPAANTEAFF; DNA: TGTGCCAGCAGTTACGATCCGGCAGCGAACACTGAAGCTTTCTTT
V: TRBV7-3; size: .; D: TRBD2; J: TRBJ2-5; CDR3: CASSLLAGPQETQYF; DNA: TGTGCCAGCAGCTTACTAGCGGGGCCTCAAGAGACCCAGTACTTC
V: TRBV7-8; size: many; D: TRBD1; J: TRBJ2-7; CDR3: CASSLGDRYSYEQYF; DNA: TGTGCCAGCAGCCTAGGGGACAGGTACTCCTACGAGCAGTACTTC
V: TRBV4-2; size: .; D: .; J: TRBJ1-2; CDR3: CASSQGSLGYGYTF; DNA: TGTGCCAGCAGCCAGGGCTCTTTAGGGTATGGCTACACCTTC
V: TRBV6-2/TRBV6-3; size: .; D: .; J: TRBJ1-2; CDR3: CASSSVPVGHGYTF; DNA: TGTGCCAGCAGTTCCGTGCCAGTGGGCCATGGCTACACCTTC
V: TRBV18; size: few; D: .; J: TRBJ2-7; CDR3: CASSPSGTPYEQYF; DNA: TGTGCCAGCTCACCGTCCGGGACCCCCTACGAGCAGTACTTC
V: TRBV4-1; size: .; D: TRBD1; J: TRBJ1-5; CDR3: CASRQNRGLNQPQHF; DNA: TGCGCCAGCAGGCAAAACAGGGGGCTCAATCAGCCCCAGCATTTT
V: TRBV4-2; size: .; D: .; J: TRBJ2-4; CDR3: CASSQEMGVLEKNIQYF; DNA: TGTGCCAGCAGCCAAGAAATGGGCGTACTCGAAAAAAACATTCAGTACTTC
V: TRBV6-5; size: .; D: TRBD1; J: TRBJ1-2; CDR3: CASSYSRGPAGSYGYTF; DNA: TGTGCCAGCAGTTACTCGAGGGGGCCCGCAGGTAGCTATGGCTACACCTTC
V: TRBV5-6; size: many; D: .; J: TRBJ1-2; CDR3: CASSLPGDYGYTF; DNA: TGTGCCAGCAGCTTGCCAGGGGACTATGGCTACACCTTC
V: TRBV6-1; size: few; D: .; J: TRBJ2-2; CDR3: CASSDFTTQNTWELFF; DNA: TGTGCCAGCAGTGACTTCACTACCCAAAACACCTGGGAGCTGTTTTTT
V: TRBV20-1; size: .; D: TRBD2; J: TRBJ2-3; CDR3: CSVPSGGRSTDTQYF; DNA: TGCAGTGTCCCTAGCGGGGGGCGAAGCACAGATACGCAGTATTTT
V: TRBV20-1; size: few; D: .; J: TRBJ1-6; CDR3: CSARDSYGNSPLHF; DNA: TGCAGTGCGCGGGACTCCTACGGGAATTCACCCCTCCACTTT
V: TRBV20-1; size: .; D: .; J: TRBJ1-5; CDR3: CSAREPPQPQHF; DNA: TGCAGTGCTAGAGAACCCCCGCAGCCCCAGCATTTT
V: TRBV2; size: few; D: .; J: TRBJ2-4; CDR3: CASSPEYNDPQYF; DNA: TGTGCCAGCTCGCCCGAATACAACGACCCCCAGTACTTC
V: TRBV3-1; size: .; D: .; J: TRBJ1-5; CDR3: CASSNRGDGVGNQPQHF; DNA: TGTGCCAGCAGCAACAGAGGAGATGGAGTGGGCAATCAGCCCCAGCATTTT
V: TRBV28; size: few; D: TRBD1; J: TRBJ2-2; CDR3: CASSLYTGGTGELFF; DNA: TGTGCCAGCAGTTTGTACACAGGGGGCACCGGGGAGCTGTTTTTT
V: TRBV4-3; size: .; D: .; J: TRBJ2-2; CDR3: CASSQEPGITGELFF; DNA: TGCGCCAGCAGCCAAGAACCTGGGATTACCGGGGAGCTGTTTTTT
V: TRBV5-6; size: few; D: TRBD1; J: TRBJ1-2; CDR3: CASGTGGDGYTF; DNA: TGTGCCAGCGGAACAGGGGGGGATGGCTACACCTTC
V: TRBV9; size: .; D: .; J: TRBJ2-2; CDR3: CASSPGGPGGELFF; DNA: TGTGCCAGCAGCCCCGGGGGGCCCGGCGGGGAGCTGTTTTTT